This TCR beta chain was profiled in a study of OX40 agonist ivuxolimab in advanced cancers. Context from the whole study: Ivuxolimab was an agonistic, fully human IgG2 monoclonal antibody directed against OX40 (CD134), a costimulatory receptor. Intravenous ivuxolimab was administered to patients every 2 weeks at six dose levels: 0.01, 0.1, 0.3, 1.5, 3 and 10 mg/kg. Of the roughly 54 dose-escalation patients, hepatocellular carcinoma was present in about 20, melanoma in around 15, renal cell carcinoma in 9 and head and neck cancer in 9. In the dose-escalation cohort, nearly 85% of patients were male, and the mean age was roughly 60 years with a range of about 20 to 80. Patients were allowed to have had prior anti-PD-1, anti-PD-L1 or anti-CTLA-4 therapy, and approximately 37% of the dose-escalation patients had been treated with checkpoint inhibitors. Partial responses occurred in three dose-escalation patients, of whom one had hepatocellular carcinoma and two had cutaneous melanoma. The point of sequencing TCRbeta in the periphery was to test whether ivuxolimab changed TCR sequence diversity and drove clonal T-cell expansion. The paper covers the monotherapy dose-escalation part of the phase I ivuxolimab trial, which included N = 52 patients.

Findings and caveats that apply to the study as a whole: In partial responders in the 0.1-3.0 mg/kg groups, normalized peripheral clonal expansion was found to be among the lowest, especially among CD8+ T cells. After ivuxolimab, more expanded clones were found on average in CD8+ T cells than in CD4+ T cells. At doses of 0.1 to 3.0 mg/kg, clonal expansion of both CD4+ and CD8+ T cells in blood was seen between baseline and week 6. The antigen specificity of the peripheral T cells that underwent clonal expansion was not determined. Low levels of normalized T-cell clonal expansion were also seen in some nonresponding patients.

V is trimmed back by 0 bases and J by 6 bases, and the junction contains 7 bases that no gene match accounts for. Reading the germline V gene gives CDR1 LGHNA and CDR2 YNFKEQ. From cysteine to phenylalanine, the CDR3 is 17 amino acids long. Just the 51-base CDR3 DNA is kept, in frame starting at base 1. Note on this clone: Its binding antigen is unknown. Base quality data are lacking; no much larger clone is found one base away.

For sequencing of the TCRbeta CDR3 region, genomic DNA was extracted from the sorted cells. TCRbeta CDR3 regions were sequenced using the immunoSEQ Assay. Drawn from immuneACCESS, this table holds only the in-frame rearrangements with V and J called that TCRdb kept. Clones are partly lost; checked studies trace under half to an unresolved V gene and leave the rest unexplained. Counted in this sample were under 95,000 clones; about 89% of them appeared once. The ten largest clones add up to about 9% of the sample. The trial excluded patients who had a history of autoimmune disease or were on systemic immunosuppression. Peripheral blood for TCR sequencing was drawn from every dose cohort at baseline, at cycle 4 day 1 and at cycle 7 day 1. The samples were taken from a phase I, first-in-human, multicenter, open-label dose-escalation trial of ivuxolimab. Adults with locally advanced or metastatic head and neck squamous cell, hepatocellular, melanoma or renal cell carcinoma were enrolled in the trial. Before TCR sequencing, CD4+ and CD8+ T cells were separately sorted from peripheral blood.

The chain joins TRBV4-2 to TRBJ2-1, with TRBD2 identical over 11 junction bases. The sequences come from CD4+ or CD8+ T cells sorted from blood, collected in a trial of the OX40 agonist ivuxolimab. The source of this sequence is an adult with an advanced solid tumor such as melanoma, head and neck, liver or kidney cancer. In nucleotides, the sequence is TGTGCCAGCAGCCAAGAGGGGCTAGCGGGAGGAATCAATGAGCAGTTCTTC. This translates into CASSQEGLAGGINEQFF.